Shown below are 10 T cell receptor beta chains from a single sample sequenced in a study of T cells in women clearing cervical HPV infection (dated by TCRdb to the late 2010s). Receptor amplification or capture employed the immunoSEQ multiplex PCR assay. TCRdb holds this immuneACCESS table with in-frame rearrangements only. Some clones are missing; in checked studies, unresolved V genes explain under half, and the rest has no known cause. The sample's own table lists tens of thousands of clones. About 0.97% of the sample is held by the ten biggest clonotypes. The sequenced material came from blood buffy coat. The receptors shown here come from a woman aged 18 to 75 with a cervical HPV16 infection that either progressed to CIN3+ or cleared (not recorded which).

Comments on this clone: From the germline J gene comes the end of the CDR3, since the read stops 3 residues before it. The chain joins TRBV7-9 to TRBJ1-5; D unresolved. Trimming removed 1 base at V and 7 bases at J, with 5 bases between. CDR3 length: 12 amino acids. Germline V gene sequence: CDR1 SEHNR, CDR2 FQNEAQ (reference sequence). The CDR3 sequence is CASSLVEQPQHF. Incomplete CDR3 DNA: TGTGCCAGCAGCTTAGTAGAGCAGCCC.

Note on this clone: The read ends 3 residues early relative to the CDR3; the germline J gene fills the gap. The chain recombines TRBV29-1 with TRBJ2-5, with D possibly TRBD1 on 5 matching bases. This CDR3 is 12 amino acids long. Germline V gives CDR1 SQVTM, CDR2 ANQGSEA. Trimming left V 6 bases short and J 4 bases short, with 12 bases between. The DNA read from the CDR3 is TGCAGCGTAGACCCAGGGTCAGAGACC. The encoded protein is CSVDPGSET. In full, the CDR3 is CSVDPGSETQYF.

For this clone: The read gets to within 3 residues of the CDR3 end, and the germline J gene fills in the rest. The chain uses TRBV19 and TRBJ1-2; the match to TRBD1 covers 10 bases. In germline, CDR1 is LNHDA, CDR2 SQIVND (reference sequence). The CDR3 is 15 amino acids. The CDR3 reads CASSMGTGAWADYTF. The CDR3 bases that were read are TGTGCCAGTAGTATGGGGACAGGGGCCTGGGCTGAC.

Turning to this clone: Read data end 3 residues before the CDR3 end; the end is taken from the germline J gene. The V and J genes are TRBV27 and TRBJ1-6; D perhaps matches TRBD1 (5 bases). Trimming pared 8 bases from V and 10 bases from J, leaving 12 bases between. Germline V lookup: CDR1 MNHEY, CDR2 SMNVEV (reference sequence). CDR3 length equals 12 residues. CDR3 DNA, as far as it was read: TGTGCCAGCCCCCGAAGGGGATCACCC. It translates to CASPRRGSP. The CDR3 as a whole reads CASPRRGSPLHF.

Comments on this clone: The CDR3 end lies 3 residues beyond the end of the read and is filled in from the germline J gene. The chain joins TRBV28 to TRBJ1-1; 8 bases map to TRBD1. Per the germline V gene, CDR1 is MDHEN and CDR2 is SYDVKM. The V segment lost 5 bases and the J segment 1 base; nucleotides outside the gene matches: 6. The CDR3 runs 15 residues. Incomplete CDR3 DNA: TGTGCCAGCAGTCCCACAGGGGGAGGGAACACTGAA. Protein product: CASSPTGGGNTE. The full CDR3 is CASSPTGGGNTEAFF. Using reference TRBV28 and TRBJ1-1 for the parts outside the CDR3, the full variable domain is DVKVTQSSRYLVKRTGEKVFLECVQDMDHENMFWYRQDPGLGLRLIYFSYDVKMKEKGDIPEGYSVSREKKERFSLILESASTNQTSMYLCASSPTGGGNTEAFFGQGTRLTVV.

The chain's CDR3 is CASSSRPGLGTGELFF. The DNA read from the CDR3 is TGCGCCAGCAGCTCCCGACCGGGACTGGGCACCGGGGAG. V gene TRBV5-1 combines with J gene TRBJ2-2; D possibly corresponds to TRBD2 (6 bases). The CDR3 end falls 3 residues outside the read, so it is completed with the germline J gene. Per the germline V gene, CDR1 is SGHRS and CDR2 is YFSETQ. V was shortened by 3 bases and J by 4 bases, with 16 bases between the two germline ends. The CDR3 is made up of 16 amino acids.

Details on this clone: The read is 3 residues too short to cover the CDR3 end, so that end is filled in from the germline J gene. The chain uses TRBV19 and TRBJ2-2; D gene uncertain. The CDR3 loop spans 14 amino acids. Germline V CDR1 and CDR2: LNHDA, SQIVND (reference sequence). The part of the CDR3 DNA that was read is TGTGCCAGTAGTATAGAAGGCCTCCCCGAAAAG. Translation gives CASSIEGLPEK. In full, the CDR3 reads CASSIEGLPEKLFF.

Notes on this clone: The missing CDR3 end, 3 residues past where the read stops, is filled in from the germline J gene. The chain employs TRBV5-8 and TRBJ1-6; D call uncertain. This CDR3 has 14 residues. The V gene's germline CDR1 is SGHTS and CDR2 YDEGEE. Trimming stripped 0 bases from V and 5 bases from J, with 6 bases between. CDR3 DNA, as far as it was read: TGTGCCAGCAGCTTGGGTCAGAATAATTCACCC. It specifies CASSLGQNNSP. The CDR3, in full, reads CASSLGQNNSPLHF.

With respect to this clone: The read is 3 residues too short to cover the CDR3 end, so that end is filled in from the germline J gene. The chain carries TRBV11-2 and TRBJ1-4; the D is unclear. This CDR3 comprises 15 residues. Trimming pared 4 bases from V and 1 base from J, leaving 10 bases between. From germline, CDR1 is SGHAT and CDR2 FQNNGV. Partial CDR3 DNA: TGTGCCAGCAGCTCTGCACTTCGAACTAATGAAAAA. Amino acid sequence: CASSSALRTNEK. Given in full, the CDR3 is CASSSALRTNEKLFF.

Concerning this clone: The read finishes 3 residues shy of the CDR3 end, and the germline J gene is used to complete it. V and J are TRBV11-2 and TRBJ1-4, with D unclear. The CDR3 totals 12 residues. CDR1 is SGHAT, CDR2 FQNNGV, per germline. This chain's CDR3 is CASSSESSPLFF. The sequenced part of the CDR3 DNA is TGTGCCAGCAGTTCAGAATCTTCACCA. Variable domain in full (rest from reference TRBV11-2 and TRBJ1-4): EAGVAQSPRYKIIEKRQSVAFWCNPISGHATLYWYQQILGQGPKLLIQFQNNGVVDDSQLPKDRFSAERLKGVDSTLKIQPAKLEDSAVYLCASSSESSPLFFGSGTQLSVL.